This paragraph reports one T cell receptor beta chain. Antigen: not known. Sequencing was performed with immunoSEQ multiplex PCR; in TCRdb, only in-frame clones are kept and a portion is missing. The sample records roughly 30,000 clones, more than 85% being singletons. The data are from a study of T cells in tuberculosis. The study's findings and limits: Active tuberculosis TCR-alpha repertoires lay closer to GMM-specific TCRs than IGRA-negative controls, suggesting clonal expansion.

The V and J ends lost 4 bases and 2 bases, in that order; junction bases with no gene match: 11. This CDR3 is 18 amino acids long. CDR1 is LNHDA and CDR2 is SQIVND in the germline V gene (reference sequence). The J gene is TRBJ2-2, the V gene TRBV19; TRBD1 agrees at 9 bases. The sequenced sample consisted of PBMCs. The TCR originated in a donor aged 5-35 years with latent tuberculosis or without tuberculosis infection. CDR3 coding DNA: TGTGCCAGTAGTAGAACCCCCGGGACAGGGATAAACACCGGGGAGCTGTTTTTT. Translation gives CASSRTPGTGINTGELFF.